A single sample is the source of the 29 T cell receptor beta chains below, sequenced in a study of blood T cell repertoires in COVID-19. Profiled with immunoSEQ multiplex PCR; TCRdb holds only in-frame clones, not every one. The data contain about 110,000 clones, over 65% of them singletons. The sample was peripheral blood. These receptors originate from a woman aged 60-75 years with acute or convalescent COVID-19.

This clone turned up a few times. The chain recombines TRBV28 with TRBJ1-1; D is unclear. Deletions cut 7 bases from V and 11 bases from J, with 14 bases between. Germline loops: CDR1 MDHEN, CDR2 SYDVKM. The CDR3 consists of 11 residues. The DNA of the CDR3 is TGTGCCAGCACTTCCCTCGGAGGGGCTTTCTTT. It specifies CASTSLGGAFF.

V and J are TRBV6-5 and TRBJ1-1; D gene ambiguous. CDR3 length equals 13 residues. The V and J ends lost 6 bases and 2 bases respectively, with 10 bases between them. In germline, CDR1 is MNHEY, CDR2 SVGAGI. The DNA for the CDR3 is TGTGCCAGCAGCCAACATCAAAACACTGAAGCTTTCTTT. It translates to CASSQHQNTEAFF.

The CDR3 here is CASSLGGGPIGPQHF. The DNA for the CDR3 is TGTGCCAGCAGCTTGGGGGGGGGCCCGATAGGGCCCCAGCATTTT. This rearrangement joins TRBV7-2 to TRBJ1-5, with D maybe TRBD1 (6 bases). V was shortened by 3 bases and J by 9 bases, with 18 bases between the two germline ends. Germline V CDR1 and CDR2: SGHTA, FQGNSA. The length of the CDR3 is 15 residues.

The chain couples TRBV9 to TRBJ2-3; D is unclear. Germline CDR1 reads SGDLS; CDR2 reads YYNGEE. This CDR3 has 13 amino acids. With 0 bases removed from V and 3 bases from J, the gap between germline ends came to 5 bases. The CDR3 DNA follows: TGTGCCAGCAGCGTAGCTCGGACAGATACGCAGTATTTT. It yields the protein CASSVARTDTQYF.

The chain has TRBV19 and TRBJ1-2, with 8 bases lining up with TRBD1. CDR3 length: 13 residues. Germline CDR1 LNHDA, CDR2 SQIVND (reference sequence). V dropped 5 bases and J dropped 4; count of bases not matched to a gene: 3. As DNA, the CDR3 is TGTGCCAGTAGTGGGGACAGGAGCTATGGCTACACCTTC. As protein: CASSGDRSYGYTF.

V is TRBV5-6 and J is TRBJ2-3; unclear D gene. The CDR3 is 11 amino acids. The germline gives CDR1 SGHDT, CDR2 YYEEEE. V was trimmed by 3 bases and J by 5 bases, leaving 4 bases between them. The CDR3 nucleotides are TGTGCCAGCAGCTCAGTAGATACGCAGTATTTT. Translation: CASSSVDTQYF.

V gene TRBV27 combines with J gene TRBJ2-2, with 11 bases lining up with TRBD2. This CDR3 contains 15 residues. Losses at the gene ends were 4 bases for V and 11 bases for J; bases not matched to a gene: 9. Germline V gives CDR1 MNHEY, CDR2 SMNVEV (reference sequence). The chain's CDR3 is CASSSKTSGRGELFF. The CDR3 DNA reads as TGTGCCAGCAGTTCCAAAACTAGCGGGAGAGGTGAGCTGTTTTTT.

The chain joins TRBV4-1 to TRBJ1-1; 11 bases match TRBD1. The length of the CDR3 is 18 residues. Germline V gene sequence: CDR1 MGHRA, CDR2 YSYEKL. V lost 2 bases to trimming and J lost 6 bases; unmatched junction nucleotides: 14. The CDR3 sequence: CASSQSQVGDRGVAEAFF. As DNA, the CDR3 is TGCGCCAGCAGCCAATCCCAAGTGGGGGACAGGGGGGTTGCTGAAGCTTTCTTT.

The chain employs TRBV19 and TRBJ1-3; 9 nucleotides match TRBD1. Germline CDR1 LNHDA, CDR2 SQIVND (reference sequence). V lost 5 bases and J lost 4; bases outside the gene matches: 6. The CDR3 consists of 15 residues. The CDR3 nucleotides read TGTGCCAGTAGTCCACAGGGGGCAAGGGGAAACACCATATATTTT. It is translated as CASSPQGARGNTIYF. Full variable domain (remainder filled in from reference TRBV19 and TRBJ1-3): DGGITQSPKYLFRKEGQNVTLSCEQNLNHDAMYWYRQDPGQGLRLIYYSQIVNDFQKGDIAEGYSVSREKKESFPLTVTSAQKNPTAFYLCASSPQGARGNTIYFGEGSWLTVV.

This clone was recorded only once. The CDR3 sequence: CAVRRLAGLTGELFF. The CDR3 DNA sequence: TGTGCCGTGAGGCGACTAGCGGGTCTCACCGGGGAGCTGTTTTTT. This chain connects TRBV2 to TRBJ2-2, with 10 bases aligning to TRBD2. The CDR3 is made up of 15 amino acids. Trimming cost V 11 bases and J 4 bases; bases outside gene matches: 10. The V gene's germline CDR1 is SNHLY and CDR2 FYNNEI.

V gene TRBV2 combines with J gene TRBJ1-3; no definite D call. Trimming shortened V by 4 bases and J by 0 bases, and 13 bases separated the two germline ends. This CDR3 spans 16 amino acids. Germline CDR1 reads SNHLY; CDR2 reads FYNNEI. The CDR3: CASSGSGRNSGNTIYF. The CDR3 DNA is TGTGCCAGCAGTGGCAGCGGGAGGAACTCTGGAAACACCATATATTTT.

The chain links TRBV28 to TRBJ1-4, with 9 bases fitting TRBD1. Germline CDR1 and CDR2: MDHEN and SYDVKM. Trimming took 8 bases from V and 5 from J; bases not matched to a gene: 6. This CDR3 spans 14 amino acids. In DNA, the CDR3 is TGTGCCAGCGGGGAGGACAGGGGCAATGAAAAACTGTTTTTT. Amino acids: CASGEDRGNEKLFF.

The J gene is TRBJ2-1, the V gene TRBV25-1, with TRBD2 identical over 7 bases. The V segment lost 3 bases and the J segment 8 bases; nucleotides outside the gene matches: 13. The germline CDR1 and CDR2 sequences are MGHDK and SYGVNS. This CDR3 is built from 16 residues. The CDR3 DNA is TGTGCCAGCAGTGAGATACTAGCGAGAAACAACGATGAGCAGTTCTTC. It translates to CASSEILARNNDEQFF. Looking up the rest from reference TRBV25-1 and TRBJ2-1 gives the full variable domain: EADIYQTPRYLVIGTGKKITLECSQTMGHDKMYWYQQDPGMELHLIHYSYGVNSTEKGDLSSESTVSRIRTEHFPLTLESARPSHTSQYLCASSEILARNNDEQFFGPGTRLTVL.

This chain joins TRBV24-1 and TRBJ2-7; 7 nucleotides line up with TRBD1. V was clipped by 0 bases and J by 0 bases; unmatched bases: 10. In germline, CDR1 is KGHDR, CDR2 SFDVKD. This CDR3 has 18 residues. CDR3 nucleotides: TGTGCCACCAGTGATTTGCAAATCAAGGACAGGTCCTCCTACGAGCAGTACTTC. Protein sequence: CATSDLQIKDRSSYEQYF.

The gene calls are TRBV5-1 and TRBJ2-5; 8 nucleotides align to TRBD2. There are 14 residues in the CDR3. CDR1 SGHRS and CDR2 YFSETQ come from the germline V gene. V gave up 0 bases and J gave up 4 bases; unmatched junction bases: 2. CDR3 amino acids: CASSLGLAGETQYF. The CDR3 DNA sequence: TGCGCCAGCAGCTTGGGTCTAGCGGGAGAGACCCAGTACTTC.

This CDR3 is CASSSRTAEAFF. CDR3 nucleotides: TGTGCCAGCAGTTCCCGGACAGCTGAAGCTTTCTTT. This rearrangement joins TRBV6-5 to TRBJ1-1; D is possibly TRBD1 (6 bases). The length of the CDR3 is 12 residues. Germline CDR1 and CDR2: MNHEY and SVGAGI. The V end lost 4 bases, the J end lost 6 bases, and 9 bases lay between the germline ends.

The chain carries TRBV14 and TRBJ2-3; D uncertain. The germline CDR1 and CDR2 sequences are SGHDN and FVKESK. This CDR3 spans 17 amino acids. V lost 0 bases, J lost 5 bases, and 18 bases lay in between. This CDR3 is CASSQDLRRSGRDTQYF. DNA for the CDR3: TGTGCCAGCAGCCAAGATCTTAGGCGGTCTGGTAGAGATACGCAGTATTTT. The full variable domain, with the rest looked up from reference TRBV14 and TRBJ2-3, is EAGVTQFPSHSVIEKGQTVTLRCDPISGHDNLYWYRRVMGKEIKFLLHFVKESKQDESGMPNNRFLAERTGGTYSTLKVQPAELEDSGVYFCASSQDLRRSGRDTQYFGPGTRLTVL.

The chain links TRBV5-4 to TRBJ2-3; D remains unclear. Germline-derived CDR1 and CDR2 are SGHNT and YYREEE (reference sequence). V was clipped by 7 bases and J by 0 bases, with 15 bases between them. The CDR3 has 15 amino acids. In DNA, the CDR3 is TGTGCCAGCTCCCACCGTCTGGCTAGCACAGATACGCAGTATTTT. Its protein product is CASSHRLASTDTQYF.

There are a few counts of this clone. The V gene is TRBV28, the J gene TRBJ2-7; 7 nucleotides agree with TRBD1. The CDR3 runs 15 residues. CDR1 and CDR2 (germline): MDHEN, SYDVKM. V lost 1 base and J lost 2; bases outside the gene matches: 5. Here the CDR3 reads CASSLYRQGPYEQYF. In DNA form, the CDR3 reads TGTGCCAGCAGTTTATACCGACAGGGACCCTACGAGCAGTACTTC.

This rearrangement joins TRBV19 to TRBJ2-3, with 7 positions matching TRBD2. Germline V gene sequence: CDR1 LNHDA, CDR2 SQIVND (reference sequence). The ends lost 10 bases at V and 6 bases at J; junction bases unmatched: 16. This CDR3 comprises 15 residues. The CDR3 sequence is CATRSELADVDTQYF. In DNA, the CDR3 is TGTGCCACCAGATCGGAGCTAGCGGATGTTGATACGCAGTATTTT.

This clone was counted only a few times. The chain joins TRBV18 to TRBJ1-2; perhaps TRBD1 as D (5 bases). Germline V gene data show CDR1 as KGHSH and CDR2 as LQKENI. The CDR3 is 17 amino acids. Trimming removed 4 bases at V and 5 bases at J, with 23 bases between. CDR3 sequence reads: CASSLVVGGTADYGYTF. In DNA form, the CDR3 reads TGTGCCAGCTCACTCGTGGTCGGCGGGACTGCAGATTATGGCTACACCTTC. Supplemented by reference TRBV18 and TRBJ1-2, the full variable domain reads NAGVMQNPRHLVRRRGQEARLRCSPMKGHSHVYWYRQLPEEGLKFMVYLQKENIIDESGMPKERFSAEFPKEGPSILRIQQVVRGDSAAYFCASSLVVGGTADYGYTFGSGTRLTVV.

The rearrangement uses TRBV23-1 and TRBJ2-1; 8 bases are shared with TRBD2. TRBV23-1 is assigned to the ORF class and has an uncertain function. Trimming at V came to 0 bases and at J to 0 bases, leaving 4 bases not matched to a gene. The CDR3 has 17 residues. DNA for the CDR3: TGCGCCAGCAGTCAATCCCCCGGGACTAGCTCCTACAATGAGCAGTTCTTC. Translated, it gives CASSQSPGTSSYNEQFF.

The V call is TRBV13, the J call TRBJ2-3; D is ambiguous. The CDR3 spans 15 residues. The V end lost 4 bases, the J end lost 7 bases, and 18 bases lay between the germline ends. Germline V gives CDR1 PRHDT, CDR2 FYEKMQ (reference sequence). CDR3 protein: CASSSASAREHTQYF. For the CDR3, the DNA is TGTGCCAGCAGCTCCGCCAGCGCCCGTGAGCATACGCAGTATTTT.

The J gene is TRBJ2-1, the V gene TRBV11-2, with D possibly being TRBD2 (6 bases). CDR3 length: 14 amino acids. V was shortened by 3 bases and J by 5 bases, with 11 bases between the two germline ends. CDR1 SGHAT and CDR2 FQNNGV come from the germline V gene. In DNA form, the CDR3 reads TGTGCCAGCAGCTTCGGGACTTCCCACAATGAGCAGTTCTTC. Its translation: CASSFGTSHNEQFF.

This sequence joins TRBV2 and TRBJ1-1, with D uncertain. This CDR3 is built from 11 residues. With 7 bases removed from V and 5 bases from J, the gap between germline ends came to 8 bases. CDR1 is SNHLY, CDR2 FYNNEI, per germline. Here the CDR3 reads CASIIETEAFF. The CDR3 DNA follows: TGTGCCAGCATTATTGAGACTGAAGCTTTCTTT.

The CDR3 loop is CASSSGTSGANIQYF. CDR3 bases: TGTGCCAGCAGCTCAGGGACTAGCGGGGCAAACATTCAGTACTTC. J is TRBJ2-4 and V is TRBV7-3, with TRBD2 matching over 13 bases. Losses at the gene ends were 4 bases for V and 6 bases for J; bases not matched to a gene: 3. Germline CDR1 and CDR2: SGHTA and FQGTGA. This CDR3 contains 15 residues. The full variable domain, in which reference TRBV7-3 and TRBJ2-4 provide the parts outside the CDR3, is GAGVSQTPSNKVTEKGKYVELRCDPISGHTALYWYRQSLGQGPEFLIYFQGTGAADDSGLPNDRFFAVRPEGSVSTLKIQRTERGDSAVYLCASSSGTSGANIQYFGAGTRLSVL.

A single count supports this clone. The V and J genes are TRBV10-1 and TRBJ2-1; D gene uncertain. Germline CDR1 WNHNN, CDR2 SYGVQD (reference sequence). V was cut by 3 bases and J by 5 bases, with 8 bases left in between. The CDR3 extends over 13 amino acids. CDR3 loop: CASSEGGNNEQFF. Here the CDR3 DNA reads TGCGCCAGCAGTGAAGGCGGAAACAATGAGCAGTTCTTC.

As DNA, the CDR3 is TGTGCCAGCGAGGAGAACACTGAAGCTTTCTTT. It is translated as CASEENTEAFF. The gene calls are TRBV6-5 and TRBJ1-1; the D is unclear. Looked up from germline, CDR1 is MNHEY and CDR2 is SVGAGI. There are 11 residues in the CDR3. Trimming left V 8 bases short and J 1 base short, with 5 bases between.

V and J are TRBV11-2 and TRBJ2-1; TRBD2 matches 10 bases. CDR1 and CDR2 from the germline V gene are SGHAT and FQNNGV. The length of the CDR3 is 19 residues. Losses at the gene ends were 0 bases for V and 0 bases for J; bases not matched to a gene: 8. CDR3 in amino acids: CASSLDSPSGSSSYNEQFF. As DNA, the CDR3 is TGTGCCAGCAGCTTAGACTCTCCTAGCGGGAGTTCCTCCTACAATGAGCAGTTCTTC.